This entry is about one TCR beta chain. Its antigen is unidentified. This entry belongs to a study of glioma-infiltrating T cells. CDR3 size: 15 residues. Trimming cost V 6 bases and J 2 bases; bases outside gene matches: 9. In germline, CDR1 is MNHNS, CDR2 SASEGT. Study findings and constraints: CDR3 overlap between tissue and blood was very small.

TCR alpha and beta CDR3 regions were amplified from RNA using iRepertoire nested multiplex PCR. TCRdb ran MiXCR on the multiplex PCR reads and lists one entry per CDR3 protein. The sample has roughly 100,000 distinct CDR3 sequences, 29% seen once. V gene TRBV6-1 combines with J gene TRBJ2-7; 8 positions match TRBD1. The sequence derives from a human donor with low-grade glioma or glioblastoma, undergoing nonglioma brain surgery, or in good health (not recorded which). The specimen was glioma tissue, nonneoplastic brain tissue, or PBMCs (not recorded which). The CDR3 loop is CASRPGTGGTYEQYF. CDR3 sequence (DNA): TGTGCCAGCAGACCCGGGACAGGTGGCACCTACGAGCAGTACTTC.